The present entry profiles one TCR beta chain with its context. This clonotype showed up just once. The clone's antigen remains unknown. Base-call qualities are not available, and no considerably larger clone is one nucleotide away. These data come from a study of blood T cells in healthy people across ages (dated by TCRdb to between 2014 and 2017). The study in broad terms: In model experiments, template switching captured roughly one uniquely barcoded TCR beta cDNA molecule for every two T cells. Using deep sequencing normalized with unique cDNA molecular identifiers, the study measured how TCR beta repertoire diversity changes with age. The donors were split into four age groups: young (average about 15 years), middle-aged (39), aged (more than 60) and long-lived (over 75). To avoid experimental bias, donors of different ages were spread randomly across the sequencing lanes. Using the same blood draw, the study looked at two additional independent replicas of 1 million unique cDNA reads for two donors, one aged 18 to 30 and the other aged 80 or older. Overall study outcomes, separate from this receptor: Conclusive comparison of naive and antigen-experienced compartments was prevented by the profiling of bulk unsorted PBMCs. Compared with the aged group, the long-lived group had more naive CD4+ T cells, fewer expanded clones and increased TCR diversity, a pattern suggesting age selection. Estimates of total diversity based on one million sequenced T cells were considered lower bounds and underestimates. The CMV infection status of donors was not known, potentially confounding age-related changes in expanded clonotypes. A strong correlation was found between observed TCR beta diversity and the percentage of naive T cells measured by flow cytometry. As age increased, observed TCR beta diversity per million T cells dropped in a roughly linear way, and a significant reduction was already evident by age 40.

The protocol used for the library was 5' RACE. This sample was sequenced with an Illumina HiSeq 2500. The second PCR ran for roughly 7 to 11 cycles and used a J-beta primer mix along with a sample-barcoded 5' primer. Each TCR beta cDNA molecule received a unique molecular identifier from a template-switch 5' adaptor carrying 12 random nucleotides. At least 2.5 million CDR3-containing paired-end reads were obtained from each sample. All of the RNA was converted into first-strand cDNA using the Mint cDNA synthesis kit, with a TRBC-specific oligonucleotide serving as the primer. Following uracil-DNA glycosylase treatment, a first 18-cycle PCR with universal primers M1SS and BC2_uni_R was performed on all cDNA. The paper's data handling went like this. Each sample was normalized by randomly selecting 1 million high-quality reads, each carrying a distinct molecular identifier. Instead of being binned into consensus sequences, reads that shared molecular identifiers were thrown out. MiTCR, run with a Q25 quality threshold and the strictest error-elimination algorithm, handled CDR3 identification, clonotype clustering and error correction. A nonparametric unseen species model with Euler transformation was used to estimate a lower bound on total TCR beta diversity. The public sequencing data were trimmed at Q25 with fastp and processed into clonotypes with MiXCR by TCRdb, which kept only in-frame beta chains. Each CDR3 protein appears once, grouped with its most common genes and DNA. The V and J calls here are based on TCRdb, not the publication. The sample contains 1.2 million to 1.5 million distinct CDR3 sequences, roughly 60% of them found a single time. Of the sample, 5% to 7% falls within the top ten clones.

Donors were 39 systemically healthy Caucasian individuals from Russia aged 6 to 90 years. Each donor gave approximately 9.4 milliliters of peripheral blood, drawn into EDTA-treated Vacutainer tubes. Ficoll-Paque density-gradient centrifugation was used to isolate PBMCs, with at least 6.5 million obtained per sample. Total RNA was extracted from PBMCs with Trizol reagent, with at least 5.5 micrograms obtained per sample. For every donor, flow cytometry on a PBMC aliquot measured the percentage of naive CD45RAhigh/CD27high T cells. The sequencing sample was made of blood. The source is a man aged 18 to 35 in good health.

The DNA sequence is as follows: TGCGCCAGCAGCTTGCACGGGACGGGTAATGAAAAACTGTTTTTT. Its protein is CASSLHGTGNEKLFF. The receptor chain draws on TRBV5-1 and TRBJ1-4, with TRBD1 perhaps the D gene, on 5 matching bases. Trimming costs V 1 base and J 4 bases, and their ends lie 11 bases apart. As encoded in the germline V gene, CDR1 is SGHRS while CDR2 is YFSETQ. Its CDR3 holds 15 amino acids, cysteine through phenylalanine. The entry retains the CDR3 DNA only, 45 bases that are in frame from base 1.